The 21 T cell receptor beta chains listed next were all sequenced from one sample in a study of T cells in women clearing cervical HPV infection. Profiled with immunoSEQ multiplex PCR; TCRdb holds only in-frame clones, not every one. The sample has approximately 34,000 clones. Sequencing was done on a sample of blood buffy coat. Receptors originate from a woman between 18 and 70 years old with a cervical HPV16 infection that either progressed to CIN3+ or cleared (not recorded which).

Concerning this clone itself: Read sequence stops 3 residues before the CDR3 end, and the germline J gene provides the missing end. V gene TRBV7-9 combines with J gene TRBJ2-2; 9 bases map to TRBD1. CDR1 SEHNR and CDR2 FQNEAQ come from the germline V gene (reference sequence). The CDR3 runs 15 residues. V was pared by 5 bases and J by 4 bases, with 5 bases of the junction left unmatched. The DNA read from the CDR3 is TGTGCCAGCAGCCTTCGGACAGGGGTCACCGGGGAG. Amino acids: CASSLRTGVTGE. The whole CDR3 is CASSLRTGVTGELFF.

The part of the CDR3 DNA that was read is TGCAGTGCTAGAGACCCTCATCGGCAGGGGGCAAGCGAG. It encodes CSARDPHRQGASE. The CDR3, in full, reads CSARDPHRQGASEQYF. The V and J genes are TRBV20-1 and TRBJ2-7, with 8 positions matching TRBD1. The sequence runs out 3 residues before the end of the CDR3; the remainder is reconstructed from the germline J gene. The CDR3 contains 16 residues. Per the germline V gene, CDR1 is DFQATT and CDR2 is SNEGSKA (reference sequence). J lost 6 bases, V lost 0 bases, and 13 bases had no gene match.

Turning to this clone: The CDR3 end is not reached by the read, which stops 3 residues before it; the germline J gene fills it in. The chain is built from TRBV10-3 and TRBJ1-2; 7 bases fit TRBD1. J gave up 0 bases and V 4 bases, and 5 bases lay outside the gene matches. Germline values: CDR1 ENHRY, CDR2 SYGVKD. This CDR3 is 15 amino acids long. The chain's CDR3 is CAISGGQVPNYGYTF. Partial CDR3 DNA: TGTGCCATCAGTGGTGGACAGGTCCCTAACTATGGC.

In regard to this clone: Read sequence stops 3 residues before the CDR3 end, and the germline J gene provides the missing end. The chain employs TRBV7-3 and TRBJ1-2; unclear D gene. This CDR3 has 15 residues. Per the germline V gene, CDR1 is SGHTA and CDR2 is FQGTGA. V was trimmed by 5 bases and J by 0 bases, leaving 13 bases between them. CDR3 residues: CASSASPTSNYGYTF. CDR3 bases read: TGTGCCAGCAGCGCGAGCCCAACCTCTAACTATGGC. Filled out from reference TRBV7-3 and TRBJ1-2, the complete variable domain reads GAGVSQTPSNKVTEKGKYVELRCDPISGHTALYWYRQSLGQGPEFLIYFQGTGAADDSGLPNDRFFAVRPEGSVSTLKIQRTERGDSAVYLCASSASPTSNYGYTFGSGTRLTVV.

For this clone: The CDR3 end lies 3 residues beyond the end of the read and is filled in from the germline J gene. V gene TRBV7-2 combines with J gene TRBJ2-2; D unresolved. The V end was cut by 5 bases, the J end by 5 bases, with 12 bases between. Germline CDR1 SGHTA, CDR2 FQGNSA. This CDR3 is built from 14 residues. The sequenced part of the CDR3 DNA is TGTGCCAGCAGCACTACTCCGTGGACCGGGGAG. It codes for CASSTTPWTGE. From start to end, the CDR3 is CASSTTPWTGELFF. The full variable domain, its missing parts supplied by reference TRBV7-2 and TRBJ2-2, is GAGVSQSPSNKVTEKGKDVELRCDPISGHTALYWYRQSLGQGLEFLIYFQGNSAPDKSGLPSDRFSAERTGGSVSTLTIQRTQQEDSAVYLCASSTTPWTGELFFGEGSRLTVL.

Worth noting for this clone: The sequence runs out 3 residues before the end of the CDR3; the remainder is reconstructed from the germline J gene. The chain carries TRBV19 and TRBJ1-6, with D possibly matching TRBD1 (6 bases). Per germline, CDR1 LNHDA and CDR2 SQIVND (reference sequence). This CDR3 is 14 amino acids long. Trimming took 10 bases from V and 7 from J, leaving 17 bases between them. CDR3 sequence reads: CATRPQGFNSPLHF. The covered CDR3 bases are TGTGCCACCCGGCCCCAGGGGTTCAATTCACCC.

This CDR3 reads CASSPPGVLGTGELFF. Partial CDR3 DNA: TGTGCCAGCAGTCCGCCCGGGGTCCTAGGTACCGGGGAG. The rearrangement joins TRBV2 to TRBJ2-2, with D possibly TRBD2 on 5 matching bases. The read finishes 3 residues shy of the CDR3 end, and the germline J gene is used to complete it. Germline V CDR1 and CDR2: SNHLY, FYNNEI. Trimming stripped 5 bases from V and 5 bases from J, with 18 bases between. The CDR3 sequence is 16 residues long. Full variable domain (outside the CDR3, taken from reference TRBV2 and TRBJ2-2): EPEVTQTPSHQVTQMGQEVILRCVPISNHLYFYWYRQILGQKVEFLVSFYNNEISEKSEIFDDQFSVERPDGSNFTLKIRSTKLEDSAMYFCASSPPGVLGTGELFFGEGSRLTVL.

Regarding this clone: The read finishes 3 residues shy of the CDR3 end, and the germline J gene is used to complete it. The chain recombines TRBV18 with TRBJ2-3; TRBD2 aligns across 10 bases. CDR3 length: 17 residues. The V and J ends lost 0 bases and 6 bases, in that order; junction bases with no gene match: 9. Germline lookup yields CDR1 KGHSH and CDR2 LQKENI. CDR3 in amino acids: CASSPPQLAGKWDTQYF. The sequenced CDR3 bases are TGTGCCAGCTCACCACCTCAACTAGCGGGAAAATGGGATACG.

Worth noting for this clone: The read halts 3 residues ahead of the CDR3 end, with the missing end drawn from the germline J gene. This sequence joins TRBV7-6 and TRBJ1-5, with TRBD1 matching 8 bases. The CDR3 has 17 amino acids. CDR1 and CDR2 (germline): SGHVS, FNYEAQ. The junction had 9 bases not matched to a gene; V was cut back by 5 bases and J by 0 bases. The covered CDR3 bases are TGTGCCAGCAGCCCCTCCGTCGGACAGGGTAGCAATCAGCCC. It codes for CASSPSVGQGSNQP. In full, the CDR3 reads CASSPSVGQGSNQPQHF.

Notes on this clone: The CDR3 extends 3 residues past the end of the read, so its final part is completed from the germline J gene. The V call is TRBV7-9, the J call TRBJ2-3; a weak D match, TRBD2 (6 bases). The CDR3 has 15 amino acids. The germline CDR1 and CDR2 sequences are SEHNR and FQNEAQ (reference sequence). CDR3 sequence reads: CASSSGATWGETQYF. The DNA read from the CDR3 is TGTGCCAGCAGTTCCGGGGCTACCTGGGGGGAGACG.

CDR3 amino acids: CASSLNSGGQETQYF. Incomplete CDR3 DNA: TGTGCCAGCAGCTTAAACTCGGGGGGGCAAGAGACC. This chain joins TRBV7-3 and TRBJ2-5; TRBD2 matches 8 bases. The read gets to within 3 residues of the CDR3 end, and the germline J gene fills in the rest. The CDR3 runs to 15 residues. V lost 1 base, J lost 2 bases, and 3 bases stayed unmatched. Per the germline V gene, CDR1 is SGHTA and CDR2 is FQGTGA. The whole variable domain, remainder taken from reference TRBV7-3 and TRBJ2-5, is GAGVSQTPSNKVTEKGKYVELRCDPISGHTALYWYRQSLGQGPEFLIYFQGTGAADDSGLPNDRFFAVRPEGSVSTLKIQRTERGDSAVYLCASSLNSGGQETQYFGPGTRLLVL.

CDR3 region: CASSGQVGSNQPQHF. Incomplete CDR3 DNA: TGTGCCAGCAGTGGACAGGTCGGAAGCAATCAGCCC. The chain couples TRBV2 to TRBJ1-5; tentatively, D is TRBD1 (6 bases). The observed sequence ends 3 residues before the CDR3 terminus, with the missing tail filled in from the germline J gene. The ends were cut back, 4 bases at V and 1 base at J, with 11 bases in the middle. The CDR3 totals 15 residues. The germline CDR1 and CDR2 sequences are SNHLY and FYNNEI.

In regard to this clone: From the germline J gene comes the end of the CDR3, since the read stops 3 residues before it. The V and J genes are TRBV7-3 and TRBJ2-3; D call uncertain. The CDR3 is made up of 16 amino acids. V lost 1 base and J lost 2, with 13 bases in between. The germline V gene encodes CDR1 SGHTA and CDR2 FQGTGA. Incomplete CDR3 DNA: TGTGCCAGCAGCTTAATTAATTCGGGTTCCACAGATACG. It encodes CASSLINSGSTDT. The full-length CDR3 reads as CASSLINSGSTDTQYF.

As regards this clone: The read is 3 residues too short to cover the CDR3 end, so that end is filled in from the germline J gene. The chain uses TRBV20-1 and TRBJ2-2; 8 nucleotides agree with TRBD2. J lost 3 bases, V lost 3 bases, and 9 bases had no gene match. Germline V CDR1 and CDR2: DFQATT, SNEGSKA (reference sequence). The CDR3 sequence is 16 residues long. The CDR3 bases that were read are TGCAGTGCTAGTGCTGCTAGCGGGTTGGACACCGGGGAG. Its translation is CSASAASGLDTGE. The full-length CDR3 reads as CSASAASGLDTGELFF.

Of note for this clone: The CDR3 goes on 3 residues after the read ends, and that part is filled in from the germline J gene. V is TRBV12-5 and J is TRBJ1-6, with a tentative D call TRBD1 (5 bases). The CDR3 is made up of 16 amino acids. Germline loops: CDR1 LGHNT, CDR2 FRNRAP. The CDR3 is CASGLPTQALMGPLHF. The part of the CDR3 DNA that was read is TGTGCTAGTGGTTTGCCAACACAGGCTCTCATGGGTCCC.

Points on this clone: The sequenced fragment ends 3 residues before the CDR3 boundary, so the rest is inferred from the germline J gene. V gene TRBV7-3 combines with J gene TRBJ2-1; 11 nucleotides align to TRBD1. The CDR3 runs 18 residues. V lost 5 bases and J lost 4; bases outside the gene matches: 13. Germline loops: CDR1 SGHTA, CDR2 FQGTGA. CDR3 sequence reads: CASSPYVGGTGGYNEQFF. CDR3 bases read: TGTGCCAGCAGCCCTTATGTAGGTGGGACAGGGGGATACAATGAG.

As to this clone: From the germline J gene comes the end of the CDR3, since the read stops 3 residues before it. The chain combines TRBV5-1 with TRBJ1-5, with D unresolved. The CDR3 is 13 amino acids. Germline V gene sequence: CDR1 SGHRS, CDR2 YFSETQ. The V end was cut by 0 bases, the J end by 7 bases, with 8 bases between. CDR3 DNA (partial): TGCGCCAGCAGCTTGGGGCTAGAACAGCCC. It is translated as CASSLGLEQP. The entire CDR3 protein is CASSLGLEQPQHF. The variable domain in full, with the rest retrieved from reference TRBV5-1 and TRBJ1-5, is KAGVTQTPRYLIKTRGQQVTLSCSPISGHRSVSWYQQTPGQGLQFLFEYFSETQRNKGNFPGRFSGRQFSNSRSEMNVSTLELGDSALYLCASSLGLEQPQHFGDGTRLSIL.

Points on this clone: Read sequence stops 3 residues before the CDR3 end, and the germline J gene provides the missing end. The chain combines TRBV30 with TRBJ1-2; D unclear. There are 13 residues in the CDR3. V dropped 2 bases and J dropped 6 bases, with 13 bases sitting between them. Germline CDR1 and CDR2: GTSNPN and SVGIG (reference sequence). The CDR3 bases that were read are TGTGCCTGGAGTCCCCCTTTTCCCCATGGC. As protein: CAWSPPFPHG. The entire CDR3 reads CAWSPPFPHGYTF. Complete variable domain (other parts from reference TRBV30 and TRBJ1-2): SQTIHQWPATLVQPVGSPLSLECTVEGTSNPNLYWYRQAAGRGLQLLFYSVGIGQISSEVPQNLSASRPQDRQFILSSKKLLLSDSGFYLCAWSPPFPHGYTFGSGTRLTVV.

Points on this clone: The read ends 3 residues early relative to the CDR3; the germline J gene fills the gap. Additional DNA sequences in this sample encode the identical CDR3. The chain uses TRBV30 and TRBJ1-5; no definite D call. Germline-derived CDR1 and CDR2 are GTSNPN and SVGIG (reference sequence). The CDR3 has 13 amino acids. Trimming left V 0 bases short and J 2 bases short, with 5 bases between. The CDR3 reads CAWSVSGNQPQHF. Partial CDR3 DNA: TGTGCCTGGAGTGTTTCGGGCAATCAGCCC.

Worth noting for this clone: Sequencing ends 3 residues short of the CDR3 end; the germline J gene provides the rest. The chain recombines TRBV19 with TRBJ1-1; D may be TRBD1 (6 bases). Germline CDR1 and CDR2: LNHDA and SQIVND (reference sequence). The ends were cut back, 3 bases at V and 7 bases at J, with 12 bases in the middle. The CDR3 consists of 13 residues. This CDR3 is CASSIGGQREAFF. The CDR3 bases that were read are TGTGCCAGTAGTATCGGCGGACAGCGTGAA. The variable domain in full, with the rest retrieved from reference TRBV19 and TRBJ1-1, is DGGITQSPKYLFRKEGQNVTLSCEQNLNHDAMYWYRQDPGQGLRLIYYSQIVNDFQKGDIAEGYSVSREKKESFPLTVTSAQKNPTAFYLCASSIGGQREAFFGQGTRLTVV.

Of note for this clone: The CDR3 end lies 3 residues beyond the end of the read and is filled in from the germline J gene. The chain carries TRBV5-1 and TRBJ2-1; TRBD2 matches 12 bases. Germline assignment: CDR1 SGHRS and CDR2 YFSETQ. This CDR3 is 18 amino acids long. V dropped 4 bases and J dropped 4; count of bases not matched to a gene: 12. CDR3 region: CASSPGLAGGRVYNEQFF. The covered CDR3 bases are TGCGCCAGCAGCCCGGGCCTAGCGGGGGGGCGGGTATACAATGAG. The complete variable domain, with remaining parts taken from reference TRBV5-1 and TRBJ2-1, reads KAGVTQTPRYLIKTRGQQVTLSCSPISGHRSVSWYQQTPGQGLQFLFEYFSETQRNKGNFPGRFSGRQFSNSRSEMNVSTLELGDSALYLCASSPGLAGGRVYNEQFFGPGTRLTVL.